This TCR beta chain was retrieved from a study of T cell responses to AZD1222 COVID-19 vaccine. General study findings and limits: White British people made up most donors, females outnumbered males, and clonal diversity was possibly underestimated. Among spike-specific TCRs, nearly half reportedly target unmutated variant regions. The study sampled repertoires only after the peak T cell response.

With 4 bases clipped from V and 9 bases from J, the junction kept 6 bases outside the gene matches. Germline values: CDR1 SNHLY, CDR2 FYNNEI. This CDR3 contains 14 residues. About this clone itself: Antigen unknown.

Sequencing was performed with immunoSEQ multiplex PCR; in TCRdb, only in-frame clones are kept and a portion is missing. The sample has about 180,000 clones, approximately 94% seen once. The rearrangement uses TRBV2 and TRBJ1-5, with TRBD1 identical over 10 bases. This TCR came from an adult who received the AZD1222 COVID-19 vaccine. Here the sequenced sample was peripheral blood, taken 28 days after the second AZD1222 dose. The CDR3 DNA reads as TGTGCCAGCAGTGGGGACAGGGGTGTCCGGCCCCAGCATTTT. Translation gives CASSGDRGVRPQHF.